The 25 T cell receptor beta chains presented below share a single source sample, sequenced in a study of cytomegalovirus exposure and HLA in healthy donors. The study ran its PCR with 60 Vbeta and 13 Jbeta primers. Generated by immunoSEQ multiplex PCR, the TCRdb table keeps only in-frame clones and is missing some. The repertoire holds under 140,000 clones, with over 60% as singletons. What was sequenced was PBMCs. These receptors were obtained from a man aged 25-40 years in good health and CMV-seropositive.

This clone was detected only a few times. The gene calls are TRBV28 and TRBJ2-3; possible D gene TRBD2, 7 bases. V lost 3 bases, J lost 4 bases, and 14 bases lay in between. The CDR3 runs 15 residues. The germline gives CDR1 MDHEN, CDR2 SYDVKM. CDR3 in DNA: TGTGCCAGCAGTTTGCGGGGGCCCCCCCCAGATACGCAGTATTTT. It yields the protein CASSLRGPPPDTQYF.

This chain links TRBV11-2 with TRBJ2-1; 8 positions match TRBD2. J lost 7 bases, V lost 4 bases, and 9 bases had no gene match. The CDR3 sequence is 15 residues long. Germline loops: CDR1 SGHAT, CDR2 FQNNGV. CDR3 in amino acids: CASSSSGLARNEQFF. The CDR3 region has the DNA TGTGCCAGCAGCTCGTCAGGACTAGCCCGTAATGAGCAGTTCTTC.

The count of this clone is one. V and J are TRBV11-2 and TRBJ1-4; D not resolved. This CDR3 has 18 residues. Germline CDR1 SGHAT, CDR2 FQNNGV. Trimming pared 5 bases from V and 2 bases from J, leaving 21 bases between. The CDR3 sequence is CASSHPHGREGTNEKLFF. In DNA form, the CDR3 reads TGTGCCAGCAGCCACCCTCATGGGAGAGAAGGGACTAATGAAAAACTGTTTTTT.

The chain recombines TRBV4-3 with TRBJ2-3; a weak D match, TRBD2 (6 bases). Germline values: CDR1 LGHNA, CDR2 YSLEER. The CDR3 contains 16 residues. Trimming stripped 0 bases from V and 2 bases from J, with 12 bases between. CDR3 amino acids: CASSQERGTFTDTQYF. The CDR3 bases are TGCGCCAGCAGCCAAGAGCGGGGTACTTTCACAGATACGCAGTATTTT.

This clone has more than one count but fewer than ten. This chain connects TRBV7-9 to TRBJ2-3, with TRBD2 matching over 15 bases. Germline-derived CDR1 and CDR2 are SEHNR and FQNEAQ (reference sequence). The trim removed 5 bases at V and 0 bases at J, leaving 6 bases unmatched. The CDR3 length is 18 residues. CDR3 coding DNA: TGTGCCAGCAGCGGACTAGCGGGGGGGCGGGCTAGCACAGATACGCAGTATTTT. Its translation: CASSGLAGGRASTDTQYF.

The rearrangement joins TRBV5-1 to TRBJ2-3; maybe TRBD1 (6 bases). The germline CDR1 and CDR2 sequences are SGHRS and YFSETQ. Trimming left V 2 bases short and J 6 bases short, with 25 bases between. This CDR3 has 18 amino acids. The CDR3 DNA sequence: TGCGCCAGCAGCTTCAACCCCGGGACATCTAATCTGCTCGATACGCAGTATTTT. This encodes CASSFNPGTSNLLDTQYF.

The chain couples TRBV4-3 to TRBJ2-3, with TRBD2 matching 7 bases. This CDR3 is 18 amino acids long. V lost 0 bases and J lost 4; bases outside the gene matches: 13. Germline V gene lookup returns CDR1 LGHNA and CDR2 YSLEER. CDR3 amino acids: CASSQDRLWRGTADTQYF. CDR3 sequence (DNA): TGCGCCAGCAGCCAAGACCGCTTGTGGCGGGGGACTGCAGATACGCAGTATTTT.

The chain uses TRBV18 and TRBJ1-2; D perhaps matches TRBD1 (5 bases). Germline loops: CDR1 KGHSH, CDR2 LQKENI. V lost 3 bases and J 7 bases, leaving 21 bases between the germline ends. The CDR3 is 16 amino acids. This chain's CDR3 is CASSPPLVGQGSGYTF. CDR3 sequence (DNA): TGTGCCAGCTCACCCCCTCTTGTGGGTCAGGGCTCTGGCTACACCTTC.

The CDR3 protein is CASSFGGARSDQPQHF. The CDR3 DNA is TGTGCCAGCAGCTTTGGGGGGGCGCGGTCCGATCAGCCCCAGCATTTT. The chain carries TRBV7-9 and TRBJ1-5; D is perhaps TRBD1 (6 bases). This CDR3 region has 16 residues. Trimming pared 3 bases from V and 5 bases from J, leaving 17 bases between. Germline CDR1 reads SEHNR; CDR2 reads FQNEAQ (reference sequence). Combining the CDR3 with reference TRBV7-9 and TRBJ1-5 gives the whole variable domain DTGVSQNPRHKITKRGQNVTFRCDPISEHNRLYWYRQTLGQGPEFLTYFQNEAQLEKSRLLSDRFSAERPKGSFSTLEIQRTEQGDSAMYLCASSFGGARSDQPQHFGDGTRLSIL.

This chain joins TRBV28 and TRBJ1-5; D uncertain. Germline CDR1 is MDHEN and CDR2 is SYDVKM. With 5 bases removed from V and 5 bases from J, the gap between germline ends came to 13 bases. This CDR3 is built from 14 residues. In DNA form, the CDR3 reads TGTGCCAGCAGTACCCCCGCGGCTTATCAGCCCCAGCATTTT. It is translated as CASSTPAAYQPQHF. Looking up the rest from reference TRBV28 and TRBJ1-5 gives the full variable domain: DVKVTQSSRYLVKRTGEKVFLECVQDMDHENMFWYRQDPGLGLRLIYFSYDVKMKEKGDIPEGYSVSREKKERFSLILESASTNQTSMYLCASSTPAAYQPQHFGDGTRLSIL.

This chain joins TRBV2 and TRBJ2-5, with D possibly matching TRBD2 (7 bases). This CDR3 contains 18 residues. Per the germline V gene, CDR1 is SNHLY and CDR2 is FYNNEI. The V end was cut by 2 bases, the J end by 5 bases, with 24 bases between. CDR3 loop: CASSETLAPAGARETQYF. CDR3 sequence (DNA): TGTGCCAGCAGTGAAACGTTAGCCCCTGCGGGGGCCAGGGAGACCCAGTACTTC.

The chain has TRBV18 and TRBJ1-5, with TRBD1 matching over 7 bases. V shed 4 bases and J 0 bases; nucleotides not matched to a gene: 3. Germline assignment: CDR1 KGHSH and CDR2 LQKENI. The CDR3 length is 15 residues. Here the CDR3 reads CASSLGTDSNQPQHF. The CDR3 DNA follows: TGTGCCAGCTCACTGGGGACAGATAGCAATCAGCCCCAGCATTTT.

The V gene is TRBV28, the J gene TRBJ2-7; D remains unclear. The ends were cut back, 2 bases at V and 2 bases at J, with 10 bases in the middle. Germline V gene data show CDR1 as MDHEN and CDR2 as SYDVKM. This CDR3 has 14 residues. The CDR3 coding sequence is TGTGCCAGCAGTTTACTGGCTGACACCTACGAGCAGTACTTC. Translating it yields CASSLLADTYEQYF.

This sequence joins TRBV7-2 and TRBJ1-2, with 7 positions matching TRBD1. V shed 1 base, J shed 7 bases, and the junction held 9 bases outside the gene matches. The length of the CDR3 is 15 residues. Per germline, CDR1 SGHTA and CDR2 FQGNSA. CDR3 nucleotide sequence: TGTGCCAGCAGCTTAGATGCGAGGGGGCAAGGTGGCTACACCTTC. Translated: CASSLDARGQGGYTF.

The chain has TRBV4-3 and TRBJ2-3; 8 nucleotides align to TRBD2. J lost 4 bases, V lost 4 bases, and 13 bases had no gene match. The CDR3 runs to 17 residues. CDR1 is LGHNA, CDR2 YSLEER, per germline. CDR3 DNA sequence: TGCGCCAGCAGCCTTAGCCCAGCGGGGGCCATGGCAGATACGCAGTATTTT. It specifies CASSLSPAGAMADTQYF.

This chain links TRBV11-3 with TRBJ2-7; D is perhaps TRBD1 (6 bases). CDR1 is SGHNT and CDR2 is YENEEA in the germline V gene. V lost 5 bases and J lost 2, with 16 bases in between. This CDR3 region has 15 residues. CDR3 bases: TGTGCCAGCAGCCCCACATCACAGGGCCCCTACGAGCAGTACTTC. Its protein is CASSPTSQGPYEQYF.

The chain is built from TRBV19 and TRBJ1-1, with D possibly matching TRBD1 (6 bases). The CDR3 length is 15 residues. Germline V gives CDR1 LNHDA, CDR2 SQIVND (reference sequence). The V end lost 4 bases, the J end lost 2 bases, and 14 bases lay between the germline ends. The CDR3 DNA sequence: TGTGCCAGTAGTACCAACAGACAGGCTAACACTGAAGCTTTCTTT. Translating gives CASSTNRQANTEAFF.

The rearrangement joins TRBV4-1 to TRBJ1-2; D gene uncertain. Germline-derived CDR1 and CDR2 are MGHRA and YSYEKL. Trimming pared 4 bases from V and 8 bases from J, leaving 14 bases between. CDR3 length equals 13 residues. The CDR3 DNA is TGCGCCAGCAGCCGTCAGGAGGGCTTGGGCTACACCTTC. Translation gives CASSRQEGLGYTF.

The V gene is TRBV5-3, the J gene TRBJ1-2; the match to TRBD1 covers 10 bases. TRBV5-3 is assigned to the ORF class and has an uncertain function. The V segment lost 4 bases and the J segment 2 bases; nucleotides outside the gene matches: 11. The CDR3 totals 17 residues. The CDR3 protein is CARSPTPGTGVNYGYTF. CDR3 nucleotide sequence: TGTGCCAGAAGCCCTACCCCCGGGACAGGGGTCAACTATGGCTACACCTTC.

The V and J genes are TRBV7-6 and TRBJ1-5; perhaps TRBD1 as D (5 bases). CDR1 is SGHVS and CDR2 is FNYEAQ in the germline V gene. CDR3 length: 14 amino acids. The V and J ends lost 2 bases and 2 bases respectively, with 7 bases between them. The CDR3 DNA reads TGTGCCAGCAGCTTACAGGGTGGCAATCAGCCCCAGCATTTT. This sequence encodes CASSLQGGNQPQHF. The variable domain in full, completed from reference TRBV7-6 and TRBJ1-5, reads GAGVSQSPRYKVTKRGQDVALRCDPISGHVSLYWYRQALGQGPEFLTYFNYEAQQDKSGLPNDRFSAERPEGSISTLTIQRTEQRDSAMYRCASSLQGGNQPQHFGDGTRLSIL.

This clone was observed a few times. The chain recombines TRBV7-2 with TRBJ2-7; 7 positions match TRBD2. CDR1 and CDR2 from the germline V gene are SGHTA and FQGNSA. V trimming: 5 bases; J trimming: 0 bases; junction bases outside the gene matches: 10. The CDR3 totals 16 residues. The CDR3 DNA follows: TGTGCCAGCAGCCCGAGCGGGGCTCTAAGCTCCTACGAGCAGTACTTC. Translating it yields CASSPSGALSSYEQYF.

The sample holds one count of this clone. The sample holds other DNA sequences that translate to the same CDR3. The chain is built from TRBV27 and TRBJ2-7, with D possibly being TRBD1 (5 bases). The germline CDR1 and CDR2 sequences are MNHEY and SMNVEV (reference sequence). This CDR3 comprises 13 residues. Between the trimmed V and J ends, which lost 6 bases and 0 bases, there was a span of 9 bases. The CDR3 here is CASSRQGSYEQYF. The DNA of the CDR3 is TGTGCCAGCAGCCGCCAGGGCTCCTACGAGCAGTACTTC.

This chain uses TRBV6-6 with TRBJ1-1; tentatively, D is TRBD1 (5 bases). V lost 5 bases and J lost 3, with 16 bases in between. The CDR3 covers 15 residues. CDR1 is MNHNY, CDR2 SVGAGI, per germline (reference sequence). The CDR3 DNA reads TGTGCCAGCAGTCCGAACTTAGGGGTACACACTGAAGCTTTCTTT. It is translated as CASSPNLGVHTEAFF.

The rearrangement links TRBV7-9 to TRBJ1-6; D is perhaps TRBD1 (5 bases). Germline CDR1 and CDR2: SEHNR and FQNEAQ (reference sequence). V gave up 0 bases and J gave up 7 bases, with 10 bases separating them. The CDR3 spans 15 residues. DNA for the CDR3: TGTGCCAGCAGCTTAGCTTTGACAGTCAATTCACCCCTCCACTTT. Its protein product is CASSLALTVNSPLHF.

The CDR3, as DNA: TGTGCCGGCGTCGGGGGGATTGGAGCTTTCTTT. This codes for CAGVGGIGAFF. V gene TRBV30 combines with J gene TRBJ1-1; a possible D gene is TRBD1 (5 bases). Germline assignment: CDR1 GTSNPN and CDR2 SVGIG (reference sequence). Trimming shortened V by 8 bases and J by 10 bases, and 17 bases separated the two germline ends. This CDR3 is 11 amino acids long.